The clone carrying this T cell receptor beta chain was found many times. This sample stems from a study of T-cell reconstitution after alpha-beta-depleted transplantation in children. Deletions cut 5 bases from V and 0 bases from J, with 22 bases between. The CDR3 has 18 residues. From germline, CDR1 is DFQATT and CDR2 SNEGSKA (reference sequence). Preparation of the TCRbeta library involved a method that used unique molecular identifiers. From the PCR reads, TCRdb called clonotypes with MiXCR, one entry per CDR3 protein. Altogether over 150,000 distinct CDR3 sequences are present, around 7% being singletons, with the ten largest covering 3% to 3.5%.

This clonotype was sampled from a human donor who donated a stem cell graft to a child with Wiskott-Aldrich syndrome. Sample: PBMCs from the stem cell graft donor, taken from the stem cell graft. The V call is TRBV20-1, the J call TRBJ1-4, with a tentative D call TRBD1 (6 bases). The DNA of the CDR3 is TGCAGTGCTTCCACAGGGTTCGGTAGCGGAGCAACTAATGAAAAACTGTTTTTT. Its protein product is CSASTGFGSGATNEKLFF.